The 32 T cell receptor beta chains in this list originate from one sample, sequenced in a study of CD8+ T cells in alopecia areata. Following extraction, RNA underwent reverse transcription to cDNA, which served as the sequencing template. Here immunoSEQ multiplex PCR was the method, and the copy in TCRdb shows in-frame clones only, minus some. The repertoire holds approximately 57,000 clones, with 90% to 97% as singletons. This specimen consisted of CD8+ T cells sorted from blood, obtained at week 0. These receptors originate from a human donor with alopecia areata.

This chain joins TRBV5-1 and TRBJ1-5, with no clear D. This CDR3 contains 14 residues. CDR1 is SGHRS, CDR2 YFSETQ, per germline. V was clipped by 0 bases and J by 2 bases, with 6 bases between them. CDR3 sequence reads: CASSLERGNQPQHF. CDR3 bases: TGCGCCAGCAGCTTGGAGAGGGGCAATCAGCCCCAGCATTTT.

The chain links TRBV4-1 to TRBJ2-2, with TRBD1 matching 8 bases. Losses at the gene ends were 3 bases for V and 5 bases for J; bases not matched to a gene: 2. The CDR3 has 14 amino acids. Germline V gene sequence: CDR1 MGHRA, CDR2 YSYEKL. This CDR3 is CASSHRTGTGELFF. The CDR3, as DNA: TGCGCCAGCAGCCATAGGACAGGGACCGGGGAGCTGTTTTTT.

The gene calls are TRBV20-1 and TRBJ2-1; D may match TRBD1 or TRBD2 (5 bases each). V lost 3 bases to trimming and J lost 8 bases, with 5 bases between them. CDR1 and CDR2 (germline): DFQATT, SNEGSKA (reference sequence). CDR3 length: 10 amino acids. The CDR3 is CSARGDEQFF. CDR3 in DNA: TGCAGTGCTAGGGGGGATGAGCAGTTCTTC.

This rearrangement joins TRBV2 to TRBJ2-5; D remains unclear. Germline lookup yields CDR1 SNHLY and CDR2 FYNNEI. V was cut by 7 bases and J by 3 bases, with 12 bases left in between. This CDR3 is 13 amino acids long. The CDR3 spells CASIDRAEETQYF. In DNA form, the CDR3 reads TGTGCCAGCATCGACCGGGCGGAAGAGACCCAGTACTTC.

This clone was observed a single time. The CDR3 sequence: CASSSGQGYEKLFF. The CDR3 nucleotides are TGCGCCAGCTCTTCGGGACAGGGATACGAAAAACTGTTTTTT. The chain recombines TRBV5-1 with TRBJ1-4; TRBD1 agrees at 9 bases. Trimming took 7 bases from V and 8 from J; bases not matched to a gene: 9. The CDR3 has 14 residues. CDR1 is SGHRS and CDR2 is YFSETQ in the germline V gene.

The chain recombines TRBV27 with TRBJ2-7; D gene ambiguous. The CDR3 runs 12 residues. Per germline, CDR1 MNHEY and CDR2 SMNVEV (reference sequence). V gave up 5 bases and J gave up 0 bases, with 5 bases separating them. CDR3 sequence: CASSPSSYEQYF. In DNA form, the CDR3 reads TGTGCCAGCAGTCCATCCTCCTACGAGCAGTACTTC.

J is TRBJ2-7 and V is TRBV27; 8 bases align to TRBD1. This CDR3 contains 16 residues. The V and J ends lost 0 bases and 3 bases, in that order; junction bases with no gene match: 7. Germline CDR1 and CDR2: MNHEY and SMNVEV (reference sequence). The CDR3 nucleotides read TGTGCCAGCAGTTTATCCCCGACAGGGGTAGGCTACGAGCAGTACTTC. Its translation is CASSLSPTGVGYEQYF.

The chain carries TRBV19 and TRBJ2-2; 11 bases line up with TRBD2. The germline gives CDR1 LNHDA, CDR2 SQIVND (reference sequence). V lost 0 bases and J lost 3; bases outside the gene matches: 9. The CDR3 runs 19 residues. Here the CDR3 reads CASSIDSRRLAGHTGELFF. The CDR3 DNA reads as TGTGCCAGTAGTATAGACTCCCGGAGACTAGCGGGGCACACCGGGGAGCTGTTTTTT.

The chain is built from TRBV6-5 and TRBJ2-2; D not certain. CDR1 and CDR2 from the germline V gene are MNHEY and SVGAGI. V was shortened by 6 bases and J by 0 bases, with 5 bases between the two germline ends. The CDR3 covers 13 residues. The chain's CDR3 is CASRAANTGELFF. The DNA of the CDR3 is TGTGCCAGCAGGGCGGCGAACACCGGGGAGCTGTTTTTT.

This clone was seen just once. The rearrangement uses TRBV4-1 and TRBJ2-3; D is perhaps TRBD1 (5 bases). With 0 bases removed from V and 3 bases from J, the gap between germline ends came to 7 bases. Germline CDR1 MGHRA, CDR2 YSYEKL. This CDR3 region has 14 residues. The CDR3 DNA sequence: TGCGCCAGCAGCCAAGAAAAGGGGACAGATACGCAGTATTTT. Translating it yields CASSQEKGTDTQYF.

The V call is TRBV27, the J call TRBJ2-7, with unresolved D. Trimming cost V 6 bases and J 5 bases, with 17 bases left between them. The CDR3 length is 14 residues. Germline values: CDR1 MNHEY, CDR2 SMNVEV (reference sequence). CDR3 nucleotide sequence: TGTGCCAGCAGCCCCGTAAGGGCCAAGCACGAGCAGTACTTC. Translating gives CASSPVRAKHEQYF.

This sequence joins TRBV4-1 and TRBJ2-5, with D unresolved. The CDR3 contains 14 residues. The V end lost 2 bases, the J end lost 2 bases, and 9 bases lay between the germline ends. CDR1 is MGHRA, CDR2 YSYEKL, per germline. For the CDR3, the DNA is TGCGCCAGCAGCCAAAAACAATTGCAAGAGACCCAGTACTTC. Its translation: CASSQKQLQETQYF.

This chain connects TRBV7-2 to TRBJ1-1; no clear D. This CDR3 has 13 residues. Germline lookup yields CDR1 SGHTA and CDR2 FQGNSA. Trimming removed 1 base at V and 4 bases at J, with 7 bases between. CDR3 region: CASSLDGGTEAFF. CDR3 coding DNA: TGTGCCAGCAGCTTAGACGGCGGCACTGAAGCTTTCTTT.

The rearrangement joins TRBV7-6 to TRBJ2-7; TRBD1 matches at 8 bases. This CDR3 is 15 amino acids long. Germline CDR1 reads SGHVS; CDR2 reads FNYEAQ. Trimming took 6 bases from V and 2 from J; bases not matched to a gene: 9. CDR3 in amino acids: CASSPGTGITYEQYF. CDR3 in DNA: TGTGCCAGCAGTCCCGGGACAGGAATTACCTACGAGCAGTACTTC.

This rearrangement joins TRBV19 to TRBJ1-1, with a tentative D call TRBD1 (6 bases). The germline gives CDR1 LNHDA, CDR2 SQIVND (reference sequence). The CDR3 runs to 15 residues. The V end was cut by 6 bases, the J end by 2 bases, with 16 bases between. CDR3 loop: CASRGQGKRNTEAFF. The CDR3 bases are TGTGCCAGTAGAGGGCAGGGGAAGAGAAACACTGAAGCTTTCTTT.

The chain links TRBV7-9 to TRBJ1-1; no clear D. CDR1 SEHNR and CDR2 FQNEAQ come from the germline V gene (reference sequence). The CDR3 runs to 12 residues. V was pared by 5 bases and J by 11 bases, with 15 bases between. CDR3 bases: TGTGCCAGCAGCCCGACCTCCTACTATGCTTTCTTT. This gives the protein CASSPTSYYAFF. Based on the CDR3 plus reference TRBV7-9 and TRBJ1-1, the full variable domain is DTGVSQNPRHKITKRGQNVTFRCDPISEHNRLYWYRQTLGQGPEFLTYFQNEAQLEKSRLLSDRFSAERPKGSFSTLEIQRTEQGDSAMYLCASSPTSYYAFFGQGTRLTVV.

This clone was detected once. The chain joins TRBV7-2 to TRBJ2-3; TRBD2 agrees at 9 bases. The germline V gene has CDR1 SGHTA and CDR2 FQGNSA. Trimming removed 4 bases from V and 0 bases from J; junction bases left unmatched: 11. The CDR3 contains 18 residues. CDR3 in DNA: TGTGCCAGCAGCTGGCCTAGCGGGGTCTTCTCTAGCACAGATACGCAGTATTTT. This translates into CASSWPSGVFSSTDTQYF.

The chain has TRBV6-6 and TRBJ1-5; unclear D gene. This CDR3 is 13 amino acids long. The V end was cut by 4 bases, the J end by 3 bases, with 7 bases between. Germline V gives CDR1 MNHNY, CDR2 SVGAGI (reference sequence). This chain's CDR3 is CASSFGSNQPQHF. The CDR3 DNA follows: TGTGCCAGCAGTTTCGGGTCCAATCAGCCCCAGCATTTT.

This rearrangement joins TRBV7-2 to TRBJ2-7; D gene ambiguous. In germline, CDR1 is SGHTA, CDR2 FQGNSA. With 5 bases removed from V and 4 bases from J, the gap between germline ends came to 9 bases. This CDR3 is built from 12 residues. Here the CDR3 reads CASSPGPYEQYF. Here the CDR3 DNA reads TGTGCCAGCAGCCCCGGGCCGTACGAGCAGTACTTC.

This clone was detected once. In the same sample, other DNA sequences code for this CDR3. The CDR3 loop reads CASSQWTGRAYEQYF. The CDR3 bases are TGTGCCAGCAGCCAATGGACGGGGAGGGCCTACGAGCAGTACTTC. V gene TRBV7-6 combines with J gene TRBJ2-7, with 7 bases matching TRBD2. The germline V gene encodes CDR1 SGHVS and CDR2 FNYEAQ. Trimming cost V 5 bases and J 2 bases; bases outside gene matches: 9. CDR3 size: 15 residues.

The chain employs TRBV5-1 and TRBJ2-7; 9 nucleotides agree with TRBD1. J lost 0 bases, V lost 6 bases, and 7 bases had no gene match. This CDR3 is 15 amino acids long. Germline V CDR1 and CDR2: SGHRS, YFSETQ. CDR3 sequence: CASNPGTGSSYEQYF. As DNA, the CDR3 is TGCGCCAGCAACCCCGGGACAGGGAGCTCCTACGAGCAGTACTTC.

V usage is TRBV4-1 and J usage is TRBJ2-3; D is ambiguous. CDR3 length equals 13 residues. Trimming took off 1 base at V and 6 bases at J, with 8 bases between the two ends. Germline CDR1 and CDR2: MGHRA and YSYEKL. The DNA of the CDR3 is TGCGCCAGCAGCCAAGGTTTTTGGGATACGCAGTATTTT. This gives the protein CASSQGFWDTQYF.

The chain links TRBV6-5 to TRBJ1-6; D uncertain. This CDR3 is 12 amino acids long. Trimming took 4 bases from V and 2 from J, leaving 0 bases between them. CDR1 MNHEY and CDR2 SVGAGI come from the germline V gene. The CDR3 sequence: CASSSYNSPLHF. Here the CDR3 DNA reads TGTGCCAGCAGTTCCTATAATTCACCCCTCCACTTT.

V gene TRBV6-5 combines with J gene TRBJ1-5; D ambiguous. This CDR3 contains 14 residues. V was cut by 6 bases and J by 8 bases, with 17 bases left in between. In germline, CDR1 is MNHEY, CDR2 SVGAGI. The chain's CDR3 is CASSPFPGREPQHF. CDR3 nucleotide sequence: TGTGCCAGCAGCCCCTTCCCCGGGCGGGAGCCCCAGCATTTT.

The CDR3 spells CASSQGEQQGSQPQHF. The CDR3 nucleotides are TGTGCCAGCAGCCAAGGGGAACAACAGGGGAGTCAGCCCCAGCATTTT. V usage is TRBV16 and J usage is TRBJ1-5; 7 bases match TRBD1. The CDR3 covers 16 residues. CDR1 and CDR2 from the germline V gene are KGHSY and FQNENV. V shed 2 bases and J 6 bases; nucleotides not matched to a gene: 10.

The rearrangement links TRBV12-5 to TRBJ1-4; unclear D gene. CDR1 and CDR2 from the germline V gene are LGHNT and FRNRAP. V was pared by 3 bases and J by 7 bases, with 18 bases between. This CDR3 is built from 16 residues. For the CDR3, the DNA is TGTGCTAGTGGTTTAAGCTTAGGGCAGCCCGGTGAAAAACTGTTTTTT. This codes for CASGLSLGQPGEKLFF.

J is TRBJ2-7 and V is TRBV6-6; D possibly corresponds to TRBD1 (6 bases). V dropped 0 bases and J dropped 0 bases, with 9 bases sitting between them. This CDR3 is built from 15 residues. The germline gives CDR1 MNHNY, CDR2 SVGAGI (reference sequence). The CDR3 coding sequence is TGTGCCAGCAGTTACTCACTGGACAGCTCCTACGAGCAGTACTTC. It encodes CASSYSLDSSYEQYF.

V and J are TRBV4-3 and TRBJ2-7; TRBD1 matches 9 bases. The CDR3 loop spans 15 amino acids. CDR1 and CDR2 from the germline V gene are LGHNA and YSLEER. J was trimmed by 2 bases and V by 1 base; bases with no gene match: 3. The CDR3 sequence: CASSQAGQGAYEQYF. DNA for the CDR3: TGCGCCAGCAGCCAAGCGGGACAGGGAGCCTACGAGCAGTACTTC.

This clone has just one count. V is TRBV29-1 and J is TRBJ1-2; D uncertain. This CDR3 spans 11 amino acids. Per the germline V gene, CDR1 is SQVTM and CDR2 is ANQGSEA. Trimming took off 7 bases at V and 4 bases at J, with 10 bases between the two ends. Written as DNA, the CDR3 is TGCAGCGCCGTATCCGGCTATGGCTACACCTTC. Protein product: CSAVSGYGYTF.

This clone was counted a single time. This chain connects TRBV10-2 to TRBJ2-7; D unclear. The CDR3 is 13 amino acids. Germline-derived CDR1 and CDR2 are WSHSY and SAAADI. The V end was cut by 5 bases, the J end by 0 bases, with 8 bases between. CDR3 DNA: TGCGCCAGCAGTCCTCTGAGCTCCTACGAGCAGTACTTC. Translated: CASSPLSSYEQYF.

This chain connects TRBV30 to TRBJ2-3; D could derive from TRBD1 or TRBD2 (5 bases each). The germline V gene encodes CDR1 GTSNPN and CDR2 SVGIG (reference sequence). This CDR3 is 16 amino acids long. V lost 3 bases and J lost 0, with 16 bases in between. CDR3: CAWSMGVVPSTDTQYF. CDR3 sequence (DNA): TGTGCCTGGAGCATGGGGGTTGTTCCTAGCACAGATACGCAGTATTTT.

The rearrangement joins TRBV7-6 to TRBJ2-6; 7 bases line up with TRBD1. Per germline, CDR1 SGHVS and CDR2 FNYEAQ. The V and J ends lost 4 bases and 2 bases, in that order; junction bases with no gene match: 5. This CDR3 has 16 amino acids. CDR3 region: CASSSDRVAGANVLTF. CDR3 bases: TGTGCCAGCAGCTCCGACAGGGTCGCTGGGGCCAACGTCCTGACTTTC.